The T cell receptor beta chain described here comes from a study of radiotherapy plus CTLA-4 blockade in lung cancer. Across the study: Disease control was present in around a third of patients, and objective responses in around 18%.

Patients had chemo-refractory metastatic non-small-cell lung cancer and received focal radiation plus CTLA-4 blockade that used ipilimumab. The method was immunoSEQ multiplex PCR; TCRdb's version includes in-frame clones alone and lacks a portion of them. This sample has approximately 89,000 clones, with about four fifths found just once. Notes on the study in general: Once radiotherapy plus ipilimumab had been given, TCR clones derived from tumor expanded in blood. Early blood T cell clone dynamics, with interferon-beta, were reported to best predict response.

Details on this clone: Its antigen is unidentified.

The sample here was peripheral blood, taken from a patient treated with radiotherapy plus ipilimumab. The source of this sequence is a human donor with non-small cell lung cancer that progressed on radiotherapy plus ipilimumab.

CDR3 in DNA: TGTGCCAGCAGTTACCTGAATCAGCCCCAGCATTTT. This gives the protein CASSYLNQPQHF. The gene calls are TRBV6-6 and TRBJ1-5, with D uncertain. Germline lookup yields CDR1 MNHNY and CDR2 SVGAGI (reference sequence). V lost 2 bases to trimming and J lost 4 bases, with 3 bases between them. The CDR3 spans 12 residues.